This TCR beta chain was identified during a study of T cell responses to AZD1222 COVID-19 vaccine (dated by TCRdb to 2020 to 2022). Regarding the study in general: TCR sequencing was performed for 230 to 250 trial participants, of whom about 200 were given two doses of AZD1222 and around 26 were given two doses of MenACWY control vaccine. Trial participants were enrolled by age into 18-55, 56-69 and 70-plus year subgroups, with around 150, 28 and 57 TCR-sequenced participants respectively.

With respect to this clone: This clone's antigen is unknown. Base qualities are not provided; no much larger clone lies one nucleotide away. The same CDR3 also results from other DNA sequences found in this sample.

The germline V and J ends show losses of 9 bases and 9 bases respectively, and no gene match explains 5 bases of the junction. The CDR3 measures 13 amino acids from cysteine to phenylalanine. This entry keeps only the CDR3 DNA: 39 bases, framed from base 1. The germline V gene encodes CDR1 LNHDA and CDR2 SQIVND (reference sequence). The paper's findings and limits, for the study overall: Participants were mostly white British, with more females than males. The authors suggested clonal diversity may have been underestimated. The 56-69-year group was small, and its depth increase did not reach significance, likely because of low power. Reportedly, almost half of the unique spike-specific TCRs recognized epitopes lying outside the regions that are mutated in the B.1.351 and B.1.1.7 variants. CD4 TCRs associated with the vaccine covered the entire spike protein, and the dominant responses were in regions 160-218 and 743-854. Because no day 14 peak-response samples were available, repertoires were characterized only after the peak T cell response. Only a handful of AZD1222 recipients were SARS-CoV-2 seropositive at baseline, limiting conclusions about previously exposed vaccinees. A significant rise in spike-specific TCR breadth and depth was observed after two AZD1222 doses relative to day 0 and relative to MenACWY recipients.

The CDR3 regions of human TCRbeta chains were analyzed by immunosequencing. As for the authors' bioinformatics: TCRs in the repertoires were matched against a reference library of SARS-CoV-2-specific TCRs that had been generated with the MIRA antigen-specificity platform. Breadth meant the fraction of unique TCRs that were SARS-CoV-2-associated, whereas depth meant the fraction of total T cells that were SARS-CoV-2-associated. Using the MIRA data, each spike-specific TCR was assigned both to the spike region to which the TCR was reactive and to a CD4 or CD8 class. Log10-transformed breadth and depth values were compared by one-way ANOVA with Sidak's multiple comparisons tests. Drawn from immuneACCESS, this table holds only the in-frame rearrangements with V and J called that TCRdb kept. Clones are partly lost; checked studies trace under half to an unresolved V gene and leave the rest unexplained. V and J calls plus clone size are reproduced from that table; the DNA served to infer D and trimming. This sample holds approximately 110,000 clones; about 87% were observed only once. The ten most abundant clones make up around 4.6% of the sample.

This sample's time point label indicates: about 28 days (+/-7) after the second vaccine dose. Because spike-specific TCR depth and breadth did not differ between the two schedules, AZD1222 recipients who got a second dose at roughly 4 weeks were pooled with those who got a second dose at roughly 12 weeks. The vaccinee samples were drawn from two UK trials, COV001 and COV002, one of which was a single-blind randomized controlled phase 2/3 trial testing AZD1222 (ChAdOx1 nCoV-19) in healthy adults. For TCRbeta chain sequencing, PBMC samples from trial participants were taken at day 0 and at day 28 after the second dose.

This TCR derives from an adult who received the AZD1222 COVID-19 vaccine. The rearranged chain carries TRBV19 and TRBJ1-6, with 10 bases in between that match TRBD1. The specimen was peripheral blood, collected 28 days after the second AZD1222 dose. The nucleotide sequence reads TGTGCCAGCCGGGACAGGGGTGGTTCACCCCTCCACTTT. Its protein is CASRDRGGSPLHF.